This TCR beta chain was retrieved from a study of shared clonotypes between healthy human individuals. Profiled with immunoSEQ multiplex PCR; TCRdb holds only in-frame clones, not every one. Among approximately 1.5 million clones listed, about 98.5% were seen once. Germline CDR1 and CDR2: DFQATT and SNEGSKA (reference sequence). This CDR3 region has 11 residues. V dropped 1 base and J dropped 5 bases, with 5 bases sitting between them. About this clone: The antigen remains unidentified. The same CDR3 can be traced to other DNA sequences in this sample.

Points from the study as a whole: Of the naive CD4 clonotypes, around 5.2% were shared across a few donors.

Material: naive CD4+ T cells sorted from blood. Subset here: CD45RA+ positively selected. This sequence was found in a man aged 25 to 40 in good health. The gene calls are TRBV20-1 and TRBJ1-2; D gene unclear. The CDR3 here is CSARGTYGYTF. Written as DNA, the CDR3 is TGCAGTGCTAGAGGGACTTATGGCTACACCTTC.